These 16 T cell receptor beta chains came from one sample sequenced in a study of vaccination and CD4 T cells after COVID-19. Sequence data for DNA of cultured CD4+ T cells were generated by the Oncomine TCR Beta short-read assay. Investigators isolated genomic DNA from cultured CD4+ T cells. TCRdb processed the PCR reads anew with MiXCR; each CDR3 protein has one entry. In the table there are 11,000 or so distinct CDR3 sequences, about two fifths of which are singletons. These TCRs are of unknown antigen specificity. Sample treatment: approximately 9-day PBMC culture with coronavirus spike peptide pools or control peptides (ViraFEST assay). From the unexposed donor, CD4+ T cells were collected ahead of the COVID-19 pandemic (2011-2018). Sequenced: CD4+ T cells from blood, cultured in vitro. The receptors were gathered from a human donor in good health.

The rearrangement links TRBV20-1 to TRBJ1-2; the match to TRBD1 covers 7 bases. This CDR3 is built from 12 residues. With 4 bases clipped from V and 3 bases from J, the junction kept 2 bases outside the gene matches. Germline CDR1 is DFQATT and CDR2 is SNEGSKA (reference sequence). Written as DNA, the CDR3 is TGCAGTGCTATCGGACAGGACTATGGCTACACCTTC. Amino acid sequence: CSAIGQDYGYTF.

This chain uses TRBV19 with TRBJ2-1, with D perhaps matching TRBD1 (5 bases). The length of the CDR3 is 15 residues. CDR1 and CDR2 (germline): LNHDA, SQIVND (reference sequence). V dropped 3 bases and J dropped 1 base, with 10 bases sitting between them. DNA for the CDR3: TGTGCCAGTAGTATGACAGTAAGTTCCTACAATGAGCAGTTCTTC. Encoded protein: CASSMTVSSYNEQFF.

This chain uses TRBV10-2 with TRBJ2-1; 7 bases are a match to TRBD2. Germline assignment: CDR1 WSHSY and CDR2 SAAADI. This CDR3 spans 12 amino acids. V was pared by 6 bases and J by 9 bases, with 5 bases of the junction left unmatched. CDR3 bases: TGCGCCAGCAGACGGGGGGAGGGTGAGCAGTTCTTC. Protein: CASRRGEGEQFF.

The J gene is TRBJ2-1, the V gene TRBV19; a possible D gene is TRBD1 (8 bases). CDR1 and CDR2 (germline): LNHDA, SQIVND (reference sequence). The V gene lost 7 bases and the J gene lost 8 bases, with 18 bases spanning the gap. The length of the CDR3 is 14 residues. The CDR3 reads CASKATGGGDEQFF. CDR3 nucleotides: TGTGCCAGTAAGGCCACAGGGGGGGGCGATGAGCAGTTCTTC. The whole variable domain, remainder taken from reference TRBV19 and TRBJ2-1, is DGGITQSPKYLFRKEGQNVTLSCEQNLNHDAMYWYRQDPGQGLRLIYYSQIVNDFQKGDIAEGYSVSREKKESFPLTVTSAQKNPTAFYLCASKATGGGDEQFFGPGTRLTVL.

This clonotype appeared a few times. The gene calls are TRBV28 and TRBJ1-1; D is unresolved. The CDR3 runs 10 residues. Germline assignment: CDR1 MDHEN and CDR2 SYDVKM. The germline V and J ends were trimmed by 6 bases and 9 bases, with 8 bases remaining between them. CDR3 in DNA: TGTGCCAGCAGCCATATTCAAGCTTTCTTT. This sequence encodes CASSHIQAFF.

This clonotype is termed medium-sized. The rearrangement links TRBV20-1 to TRBJ2-3; no clear D gene. Germline assignment: CDR1 DFQATT and CDR2 SNEGSKA (reference sequence). V lost 3 bases, J lost 2 bases, and 9 bases lay in between. CDR3 length: 13 amino acids. The CDR3 DNA reads as TGCAGTGCTAGCCGATGGCCCACAGATACGCAGTATTTT. Translating gives CSASRWPTDTQYF.

V gene TRBV19 combines with J gene TRBJ1-1; the match to TRBD1 covers 7 bases. The V gene end was trimmed by 4 bases and the J gene end by 0 bases; junction bases not matched to a gene: 5. Germline V CDR1 and CDR2: LNHDA, SQIVND (reference sequence). The CDR3 runs 15 residues. CDR3: CASSTDRAMNTEAFF. CDR3 sequence (DNA): TGTGCCAGTAGTACCGACAGGGCCATGAACACTGAAGCTTTCTTT.

In its sample, this clonotype ranks as medium-sized. The chain carries TRBV20-1 and TRBJ1-5; D remains ambiguous. This CDR3 has 13 residues. V was shortened by 6 bases and J by 6 bases, with 15 bases between the two germline ends. Germline V gene data show CDR1 as DFQATT and CDR2 as SNEGSKA (reference sequence). Here the CDR3 DNA reads TGCAGTGCGCCGACTGAGATAGGTCAGCCCCAGCATTTT. Translation: CSAPTEIGQPQHF.

Only a few counts were recorded for this clonotype. The gene calls are TRBV7-3 and TRBJ2-2, with 7 bases aligning to TRBD1. The V gene's germline CDR1 is SGHTA and CDR2 FQGTGA. The CDR3 runs to 15 residues. V lost 2 bases to trimming and J lost 0 bases; unmatched junction nucleotides: 0. The CDR3 DNA sequence: TGTGCCAGCAGCTTACAGGGGGCGAACACCGGGGAGCTGTTTTTT. Amino acid sequence: CASSLQGANTGELFF.

This clonotype was detected a few times. This chain joins TRBV20-1 and TRBJ2-5, with 12 nucleotides matching TRBD2. J was trimmed by 5 bases and V by 3 bases; bases with no gene match: 13. Germline CDR1 and CDR2: DFQATT and SNEGSKA (reference sequence). The CDR3 is 17 amino acids. CDR3 region: CSARGLSSGRAWETQYF. For the CDR3, the DNA is TGCAGTGCTAGGGGGTTATCTAGCGGGAGGGCCTGGGAGACCCAGTACTTC.

The CDR3 DNA reads TGTGCCAGCAGTTTCCTCACGGGACTAGCGGACACAGATACGCAGTATTTT. Protein sequence: CASSFLTGLADTDTQYF. The chain is built from TRBV6-5 and TRBJ2-3; TRBD2 matches at 11 bases. The CDR3 totals 17 residues. J gave up 2 bases and V 4 bases, and 8 bases lay outside the gene matches. Per germline, CDR1 MNHEY and CDR2 SVGAGI.

There are a few counts of this clonotype. The chain joins TRBV20-1 to TRBJ2-5; 10 positions match TRBD2. The length of the CDR3 is 12 residues. V lost 7 bases to trimming and J lost 4 bases; unmatched junction nucleotides: 3. Per the germline V gene, CDR1 is DFQATT and CDR2 is SNEGSKA (reference sequence). CDR3 sequence: CSGAGGRETQYF. CDR3 sequence (DNA): TGCAGTGGAGCGGGAGGGAGAGAGACCCAGTACTTC.

The V gene is TRBV10-3, the J gene TRBJ1-1; possible D gene TRBD1, 6 bases. Per germline, CDR1 ENHRY and CDR2 SYGVKD. V lost 11 bases and J lost 0, with 16 bases in between. The CDR3 extends over 14 amino acids. The CDR3 spells CAHRDIGLNTEAFF. DNA of the CDR3: TGTGCCCATCGGGACATTGGTTTGAACACTGAAGCTTTCTTT.

This clonotype was seen just once. The CDR3 DNA is TGCAGTGCTCGTCCGGGCCCGGTCAACAATGAGCAGTTCTTC. Amino acids: CSARPGPVNNEQFF. The genes are TRBV20-1 and TRBJ2-1; D not certain. The CDR3 sequence is 14 residues long. V lost 5 bases to trimming and J lost 5 bases, with 16 bases between them. Germline values: CDR1 DFQATT, CDR2 SNEGSKA (reference sequence).

This clonotype has only a few counts. This rearrangement joins TRBV11-2 to TRBJ2-2; tentatively, D is TRBD2 (5 bases). The germline V gene encodes CDR1 SGHAT and CDR2 FQNNGV. Trimming took off 2 bases at V and 6 bases at J, with 10 bases between the two ends. CDR3 length equals 14 residues. CDR3 DNA: TGTGCCAGCAGCTTAATGGCGGGCTCCGGGGAGCTGTTTTTT. Its protein product is CASSLMAGSGELFF.

This clonotype was observed a few times. The V gene is TRBV20-1, the J gene TRBJ2-5; 14 bases line up with TRBD2. With V trimmed by 5 bases and J by 4 bases, 6 bases remained unmatched. The CDR3 has 15 amino acids. Looked up from germline, CDR1 is DFQATT and CDR2 is SNEGSKA (reference sequence). This CDR3 reads CSAGRLAGGGETQYF. The CDR3 region has the DNA TGCAGTGCTGGTCGACTAGCGGGAGGGGGAGAGACCCAGTACTTC.